This TCR beta chain comes out of a study of glioma-infiltrating T cells (dated by TCRdb to 2016 to 2017). With respect to the entire study: TCR alpha- and beta-chain repertoires were sequenced from glioma tissue, non-neoplastic brain tissue and matched peripheral blood mononuclear cells. Three low-grade glioma patients, roughly 8 primary glioblastoma patients, and three non-glioma patients who contributed non-neoplastic brain tissue made up the paired cohort. To gauge divergence between tissue and blood T-cell populations, every tissue-infiltrating repertoire was compared against the peripheral blood repertoire from the same patient. Results and caveats for the whole study, not just this receptor: VJ-independent divergence between tissue and blood was found to be below expectation in non-neoplastic patients but above expectation in all gliomas, particularly low-grade gliomas. Tissue and blood shared very few CDR3 sequences, a result attributed to high CDR3 diversity and limited sampling. Small numbers underpinned the group comparisons: eight or nine glioblastoma patients, three low-grade glioma patients and three non-neoplastic patients.

The germline V gene provides CDR1 SGHVS and CDR2 FQNEAQ. V has 2 bases trimmed and J has 4 bases trimmed; junction bases matching no gene number 3. From cysteine to phenylalanine, the CDR3 is 15 amino acids long. CDR3 DNA only is kept here, 45 bases in frame from base 1. The sample holds many counts of this clonotype. Its specific antigen is unknown. Qualities for individual bases were not recorded, and no much larger clone is one base off. The iRepertoire nested amplicon-rescue multiplex PCR (arm-PCR) platform was used to amplify TCR alpha and beta CDR3 regions from RNA. The input for one-step reverse transcription and amplification was roughly 85-400 ng of either tissue mRNA or PBMC total RNA. Following bead purification, Illumina adapters were added by a secondary multiplex PCR, and libraries between 200 and 400 bp were gel-purified. The libraries contained internal 6-nucleotide barcodes that were used for demultiplexing. Sequencing of libraries was performed on an Illumina MiSeq with 2x220 or 2x250 nucleotide paired-end reads. The published analysis was carried out like this. Paired reads were merged with FLASH 1.2.11 and aligned to the GRCh37 human genome with BWA-MEM before extracting TRA and TRB reads. V and J assignment used an IMGT-derived reference of cassette sequences and CDR3 motifs that included pseudogenes. Reads were translated in three frames, and productive CDR3s were defined by a C…FGXG motif without stop codons. Unique combinations of V-J cassette pair and CDR3 amino acid sequence were defined as clonotypes. Filtering of reads was based on Hamming distance, with the threshold set by the sequence error rate of each sample in mapped regions. Through fastp at Q25 and MiXCR, TCRdb rebuilt clones from the public reads, retaining in-frame beta chains. Every distinct CDR3 protein forms one entry, paired with its most common genes and DNA. It is TCRdb's table, rather than the study itself, that gives the V and J calls and clone size. The sample profile shows approximately 190,000 distinct CDR3 sequences; roughly a third of them were found once. The ten most abundant clones make up 20% to 25% of the sample.

The sequence is built from TRBV7-8 and TRBJ1-5; 9 central bases correspond to TRBD1. The sequenced material came from glioma tissue, nonneoplastic brain tissue, or PBMCs (not recorded which). The TCR was taken from a human donor with low-grade glioma or glioblastoma, undergoing nonglioma brain surgery, or in good health (not recorded which). The nucleotides read TGTGCCAGCAGCTTATCGGGACAGGGAAATCAGCCCCAGCATTTT. Its protein product is CASSLSGQGNQPQHF.